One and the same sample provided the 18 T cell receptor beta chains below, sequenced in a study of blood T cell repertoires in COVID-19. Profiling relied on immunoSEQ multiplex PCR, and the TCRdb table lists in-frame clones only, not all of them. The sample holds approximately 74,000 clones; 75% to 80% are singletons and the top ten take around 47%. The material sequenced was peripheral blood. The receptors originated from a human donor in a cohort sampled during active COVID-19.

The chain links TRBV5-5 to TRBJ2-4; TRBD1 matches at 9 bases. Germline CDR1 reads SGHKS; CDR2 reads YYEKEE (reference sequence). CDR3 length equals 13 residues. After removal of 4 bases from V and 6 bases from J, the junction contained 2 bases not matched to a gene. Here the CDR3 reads CASSAGQGNIQYF. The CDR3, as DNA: TGTGCCAGCAGCGCGGGACAGGGAAACATTCAGTACTTC.

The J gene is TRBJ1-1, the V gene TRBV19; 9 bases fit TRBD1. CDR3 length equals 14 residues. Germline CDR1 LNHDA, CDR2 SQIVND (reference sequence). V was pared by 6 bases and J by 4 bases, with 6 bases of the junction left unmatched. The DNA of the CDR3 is TGTGCCAGTAGAGGGGACAGGGTAAGCACTGAAGCTTTCTTT. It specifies CASRGDRVSTEAFF.

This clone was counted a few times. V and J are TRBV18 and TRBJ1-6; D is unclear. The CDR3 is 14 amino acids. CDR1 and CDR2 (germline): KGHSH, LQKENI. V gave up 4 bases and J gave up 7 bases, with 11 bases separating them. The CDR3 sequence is CASSLAGANSPLHF. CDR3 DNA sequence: TGTGCCAGCTCACTGGCAGGTGCCAATTCACCCCTCCACTTT.

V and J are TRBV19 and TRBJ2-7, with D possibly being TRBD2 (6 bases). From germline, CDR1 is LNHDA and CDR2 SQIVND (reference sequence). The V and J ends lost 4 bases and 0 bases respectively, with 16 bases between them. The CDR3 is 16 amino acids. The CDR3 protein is CASSRGVSGDSYEQYF. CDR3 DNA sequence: TGTGCCAGTAGTAGAGGAGTTTCGGGGGACTCCTACGAGCAGTACTTC. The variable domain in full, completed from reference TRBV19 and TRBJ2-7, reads DGGITQSPKYLFRKEGQNVTLSCEQNLNHDAMYWYRQDPGQGLRLIYYSQIVNDFQKGDIAEGYSVSREKKESFPLTVTSAQKNPTAFYLCASSRGVSGDSYEQYFGPGTRLTVT.

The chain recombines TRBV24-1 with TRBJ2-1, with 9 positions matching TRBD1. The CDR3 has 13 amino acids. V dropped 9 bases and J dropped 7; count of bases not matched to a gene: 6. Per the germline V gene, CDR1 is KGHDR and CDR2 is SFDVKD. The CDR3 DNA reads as TGTGCCACCGGGGACAGGGTTCATAATGAGCAGTTCTTC. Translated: CATGDRVHNEQFF.

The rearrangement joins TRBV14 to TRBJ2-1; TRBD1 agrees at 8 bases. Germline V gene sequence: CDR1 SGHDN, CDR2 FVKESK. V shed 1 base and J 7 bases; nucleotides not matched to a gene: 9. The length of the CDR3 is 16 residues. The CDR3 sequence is CASSQVAGGSWNEQFF. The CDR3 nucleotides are TGTGCCAGCAGCCAAGTAGCAGGGGGCTCATGGAATGAGCAGTTCTTC.

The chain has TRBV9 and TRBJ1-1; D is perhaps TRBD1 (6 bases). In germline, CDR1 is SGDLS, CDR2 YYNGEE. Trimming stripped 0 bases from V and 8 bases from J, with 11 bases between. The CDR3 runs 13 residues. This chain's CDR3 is CASSVGLGAEAFF. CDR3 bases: TGTGCCAGCAGCGTAGGGTTGGGGGCCGAAGCTTTCTTT.

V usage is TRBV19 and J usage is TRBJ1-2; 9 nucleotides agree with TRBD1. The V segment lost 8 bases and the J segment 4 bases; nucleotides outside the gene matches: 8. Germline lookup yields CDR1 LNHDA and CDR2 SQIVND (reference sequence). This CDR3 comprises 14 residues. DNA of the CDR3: TGTGCCAGTGTCAGGACAGGGGACATCTATGGCTACACCTTC. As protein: CASVRTGDIYGYTF.

The CDR3 sequence: CSALQVREQYF. The CDR3 bases are TGCAGTGCCCTACAGGTGAGGGAGCAGTACTTC. The chain couples TRBV20-1 to TRBJ2-7; a possible D gene is TRBD1 (5 bases). Trimming removed 6 bases at V and 7 bases at J, with 13 bases between. Germline assignment: CDR1 DFQATT and CDR2 SNEGSKA (reference sequence). This CDR3 has 11 residues.

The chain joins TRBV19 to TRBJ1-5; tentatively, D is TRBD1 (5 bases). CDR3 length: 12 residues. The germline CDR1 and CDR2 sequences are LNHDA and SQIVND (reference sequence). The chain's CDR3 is CAGGVAGQPQHF. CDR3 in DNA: TGTGCTGGGGGGGTTGCGGGTCAGCCCCAGCATTTT.

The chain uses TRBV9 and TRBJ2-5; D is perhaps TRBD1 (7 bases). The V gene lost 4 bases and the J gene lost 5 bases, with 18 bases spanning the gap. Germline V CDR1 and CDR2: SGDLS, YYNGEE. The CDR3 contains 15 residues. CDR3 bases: TGTGCCAGCAGCTCTCCGGGCTCAGGGGGGGAGACCCAGTACTTC. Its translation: CASSSPGSGGETQYF.

The CDR3 spells CASSPRLNTEAFF. The CDR3, as DNA: TGTGCCAGTAGTCCACGGTTGAACACTGAAGCTTTCTTT. The chain carries TRBV19 and TRBJ1-1; D is unresolved. The CDR3 sequence is 13 residues long. Deletions cut 5 bases from V and 0 bases from J, with 7 bases between. Germline V gives CDR1 LNHDA, CDR2 SQIVND (reference sequence).

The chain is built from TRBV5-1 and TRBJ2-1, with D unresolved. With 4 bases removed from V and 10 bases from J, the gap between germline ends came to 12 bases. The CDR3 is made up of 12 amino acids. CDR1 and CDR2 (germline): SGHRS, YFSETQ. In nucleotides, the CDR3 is TGCGCCAGCAGCCGTACCCAGATCGAGCAGTTCTTC. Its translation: CASSRTQIEQFF.

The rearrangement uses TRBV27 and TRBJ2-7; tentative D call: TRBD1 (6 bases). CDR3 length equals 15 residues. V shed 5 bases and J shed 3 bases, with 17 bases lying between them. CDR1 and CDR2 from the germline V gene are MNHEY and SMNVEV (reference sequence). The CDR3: CASSPNRDNRYEQYF. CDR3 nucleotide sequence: TGTGCCAGCAGTCCGAACCGGGACAACCGCTACGAGCAGTACTTC.

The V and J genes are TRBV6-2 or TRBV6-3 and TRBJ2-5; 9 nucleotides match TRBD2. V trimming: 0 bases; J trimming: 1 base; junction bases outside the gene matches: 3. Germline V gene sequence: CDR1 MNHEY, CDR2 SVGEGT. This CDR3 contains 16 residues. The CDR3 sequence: CASSYSSSGVQETQYF. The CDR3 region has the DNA TGTGCCAGCAGTTACTCGTCTAGCGGGGTCCAAGAGACCCAGTACTTC.

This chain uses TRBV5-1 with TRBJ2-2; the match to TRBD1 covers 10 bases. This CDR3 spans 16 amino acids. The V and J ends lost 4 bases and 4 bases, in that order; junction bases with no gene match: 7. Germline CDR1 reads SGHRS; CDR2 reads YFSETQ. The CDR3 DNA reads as TGCGCCAGCAGCGCCCGGACAGGGGGGAGCACCGGGGAGCTGTTTTTT. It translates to CASSARTGGSTGELFF.

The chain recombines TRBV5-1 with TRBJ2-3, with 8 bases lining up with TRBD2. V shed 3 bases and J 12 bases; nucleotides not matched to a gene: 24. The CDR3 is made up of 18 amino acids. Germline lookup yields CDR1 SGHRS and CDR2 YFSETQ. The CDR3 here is CASSWIRGGSLFNYIQYF. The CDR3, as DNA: TGCGCCAGCAGCTGGATACGCGGGGGGTCCCTGTTTAATTACATCCAGTATTTT.

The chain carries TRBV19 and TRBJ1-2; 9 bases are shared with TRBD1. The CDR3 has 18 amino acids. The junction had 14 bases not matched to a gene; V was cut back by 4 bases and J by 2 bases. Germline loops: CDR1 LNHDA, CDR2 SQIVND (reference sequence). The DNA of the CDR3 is TGTGCCAGTAGTAAAGAAGGGACAGGGCTTCTTGACAACTATGGCTACACCTTC. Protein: CASSKEGTGLLDNYGYTF.